This is a list of T cell receptor beta chains from one sample in a study of T-cell memory formation after mild COVID-19. MiXCR was run by TCRdb on the 5' RACE reads, yielding one entry per CDR3 protein. The sample consists of 530,000 or so distinct CDR3 sequences, approximately 15% of them appearing once. The sample consisted of PBMCs or a T cell subset sorted from them (not recorded which). These receptors originate from an adult woman who had mild COVID-19 (a few samples of this study predate the infection). Cell type and time point are not known. Both conserved end residues are part of each CDR3. The order of the fields is D gene, V gene, CDR3 protein. D genes are given only for firm matches.

D gene: TRBD1; V gene: TRBV14; CDR3 protein: CASSRAVRGNSPLHF
D gene: NA; V gene: TRBV24-1; CDR3 protein: CATSDSRQGRSSGANVLTF
D gene: NA; V gene: TRBV7-7; CDR3 protein: CASRPRTGSYGELFF
D gene: NA; V gene: TRBV20-1; CDR3 protein: CSASNPGGMLDTQYF
D gene: NA; V gene: TRBV5-6; CDR3 protein: CASSLDDEKLFF
D gene: TRBD2; V gene: TRBV4-3; CDR3 protein: CASSRLSAKLAGVRETQYF
D gene: NA; V gene: TRBV5-5; CDR3 protein: CASSTRDSSSYEQYF
D gene: NA; V gene: TRBV7-9; CDR3 protein: CASSSGTETASEYEQYF
D gene: TRBD2; V gene: TRBV7-2; CDR3 protein: CASSLGLAEEETQYF
D gene: NA; V gene: TRBV29-1; CDR3 protein: CSVARGLGTEAFF
D gene: TRBD1; V gene: TRBV30; CDR3 protein: CAWSVHDRDTGELFF
D gene: NA; V gene: TRBV7-9; CDR3 protein: CASSPQKLRTAHSYEQYF
D gene: TRBD2; V gene: TRBV5-1; CDR3 protein: CASRTSEVNGELFF
D gene: TRBD2; V gene: TRBV6-2/TRBV6-3; CDR3 protein: CASMGSGRRNEQFF
D gene: TRBD2; V gene: TRBV12-3/TRBV12-4; CDR3 protein: CASSLARSGGMDTQYF
D gene: NA; V gene: TRBV12-3/TRBV12-4; CDR3 protein: CASSLVLGVNQPQHF
D gene: TRBD2; V gene: TRBV20-1; CDR3 protein: CSAIGTSVYNEQFF
D gene: NA; V gene: TRBV3-1; CDR3 protein: CASSQKGPGYEQYF